The 31 T cell receptor beta chains below come from one sample, sequenced in a study of T-cell memory formation after mild COVID-19. MiXCR, run by TCRdb on the 5' RACE reads, gives a single entry per CDR3 protein. The sample lists roughly 200,000 distinct CDR3 sequences; around 21% were seen once. Source material: PBMCs or a T cell subset sorted from them (not recorded which). These receptors were obtained from an adult woman who had mild COVID-19 (a few samples of this study predate the infection). Cell type and time point are not known.

This clonotype was counted between two and nine times. The chain joins TRBV27 to TRBJ1-5; no firm D call. The CDR3 covers 15 residues. The germline V gene encodes CDR1 MNHEY and CDR2 SMNVEV (reference sequence). The ends were cut back, 3 bases at V and 0 bases at J, with 9 bases in the middle. The CDR3 DNA reads TGTGCCAGCAGTTTCGGCGGGTATAGCAATCAGCCCCAGCATTTT. This sequence encodes CASSFGGYSNQPQHF.

V is TRBV29-1 and J is TRBJ2-1; D remains unclear. Germline V gene lookup returns CDR1 SQVTM and CDR2 ANQGSEA. Trimming stripped 7 bases from V and 0 bases from J, with 10 bases between. The CDR3 loop spans 13 amino acids. The CDR3 loop reads CSGSESSYNEQFF. As DNA, the CDR3 is TGCAGCGGTTCAGAGAGCTCCTACAATGAGCAGTTCTTC.

This chain uses TRBV12-3 or TRBV12-4 with TRBJ2-7; D perhaps matches TRBD1 (6 bases). The V end lost 5 bases, the J end lost 4 bases, and 18 bases lay between the germline ends. The CDR3 contains 15 residues. The CDR3 DNA reads TGTGCCAGCAGTACGCTCACCGGGACACAGTACGAGCAGTACTTC. This sequence encodes CASSTLTGTQYEQYF.

This clonotype was counted a few times. The rearrangement joins TRBV7-3 to TRBJ2-3, with 11 bases aligning to TRBD2. There are 16 residues in the CDR3. The V gene end was trimmed by 5 bases and the J gene end by 5 bases; junction bases not matched to a gene: 9. CDR1 is SGHTA and CDR2 is FQGTGA in the germline V gene. CDR3 coding DNA: TGTGCCAGCAGCCCCGGGGTAGCGGGAGGGAGAGATACGCAGTATTTT. It specifies CASSPGVAGGRDTQYF.

The genes are TRBV5-1 and TRBJ2-7; 12 nucleotides align to TRBD2. Germline V lookup: CDR1 SGHRS, CDR2 YFSETQ. The CDR3 runs to 17 residues. The J segment lost 5 bases and the V segment lost 0 bases, leaving 9 bases of the junction unmatched. CDR3 bases: TGCGCCAGCAGCTTGGGGCTAGCGGGGGGGCCATCGGACGAGCAGTACTTC. Encoded protein: CASSLGLAGGPSDEQYF.

In this sample, this clonotype turned up a few times. The chain joins TRBV15 to TRBJ1-1, with D possibly being TRBD1 (6 bases). Trimming removed 4 bases at V and 0 bases at J, with 21 bases between. Germline CDR1 is LNHNV and CDR2 is YYDKDF (reference sequence). The CDR3 runs 18 residues. CDR3 sequence (DNA): TGTGCCACCAGCACGACTCTCCCGGACAGTGTGATGAACACTGAAGCTTTCTTT. It specifies CATSTTLPDSVMNTEAFF.

This chain uses TRBV6-5 with TRBJ1-2; 10 bases map to TRBD1. V was clipped by 7 bases and J by 5 bases; unmatched bases: 10. The CDR3 consists of 15 residues. Germline V gene lookup returns CDR1 MNHEY and CDR2 SVGAGI. CDR3: CASNRDRGLGYGYTF. The CDR3 nucleotides read TGTGCCAGCAACAGGGACAGGGGCCTTGGGTATGGCTACACCTTC.

The chain employs TRBV25-1 and TRBJ1-1, with unresolved D. Trimming pared 1 base from V and 0 bases from J, leaving 3 bases between. CDR3 length: 13 residues. CDR1 and CDR2 (germline): MGHDK, SYGVNS. CDR3 sequence reads: CASSEWMNTEAFF. Here the CDR3 DNA reads TGTGCCAGCAGTGAATGGATGAACACTGAAGCTTTCTTT.

The chain has TRBV27 and TRBJ2-7; 10 bases agree with TRBD1. V gave up 4 bases and J gave up 2 bases; unmatched junction bases: 5. The germline CDR1 and CDR2 sequences are MNHEY and SMNVEV (reference sequence). This CDR3 contains 15 residues. CDR3 in DNA: TGTGCCAGCAGTTACGGGACAGGGGACCCCTACGAGCAGTACTTC. Translating it yields CASSYGTGDPYEQYF.

The CDR3 coding sequence is TGTGCCAGCAGCGAATCCGGGACAGGGGGGTGGAGGACAGATACGCAGTATTTT. Protein sequence: CASSESGTGGWRTDTQYF. V and J are TRBV7-2 and TRBJ2-3, with TRBD1 matching over 11 bases. Germline-derived CDR1 and CDR2 are SGHTA and FQGNSA. This CDR3 has 18 amino acids. The trim removed 5 bases at V and 3 bases at J, leaving 13 bases unmatched.

The chain couples TRBV29-1 to TRBJ2-7, with D possibly TRBD2 on 6 matching bases. CDR3 size: 11 residues. Germline CDR1 is SQVTM and CDR2 is ANQGSEA. Trimming cost V 7 bases and J 2 bases, with 9 bases left between them. CDR3 amino acids: CSARLAYEQYF. Written as DNA, the CDR3 is TGCAGCGCGAGACTAGCCTACGAGCAGTACTTC.

The chain joins TRBV12-3 or TRBV12-4 to TRBJ2-1; D not resolved. CDR3 length: 13 amino acids. The V end lost 1 base, the J end lost 7 bases, and 8 bases lay between the germline ends. Here the CDR3 DNA reads TGTGCCAGCAGTTTAGGAGGCTGGAATGAGCAGTTCTTC. Residues: CASSLGGWNEQFF.

Turning to this clonotype: One base away lies a much larger clone, so this may be a sequencing read error. The chain recombines TRBV11-2 with TRBJ2-7; unclear D gene. The CDR3 loop spans 11 amino acids. V lost 2 bases and J lost 6, with 5 bases in between. Germline assignment: CDR1 SGHAT and CDR2 FQNNGV. Here the CDR3 DNA reads TGTGCCAGCAGCTTATGGTGCGAGCAGTACTTC. It codes for CASSLWCEQYF.

This clonotype was seen a few times. The chain combines TRBV15 with TRBJ2-7; D unclear. Germline values: CDR1 LNHNV, CDR2 YYDKDF (reference sequence). V dropped 4 bases and J dropped 0 bases, with 13 bases sitting between them. The CDR3 runs 15 residues. The chain's CDR3 is CATSIGQVLSYEQYF. In DNA, the CDR3 is TGTGCCACCAGCATCGGCCAGGTCCTCTCCTACGAGCAGTACTTC.

The genes are TRBV20-1 and TRBJ2-1; D not certain. Trimming took 3 bases from V and 6 from J, leaving 18 bases between them. The CDR3 has 15 residues. Germline V CDR1 and CDR2: DFQATT, SNEGSKA (reference sequence). The DNA of the CDR3 is TGCAGTGCTAGTGTTTTCCCGCCGATGGGCAATGAGCAGTTCTTC. As protein: CSASVFPPMGNEQFF.

This clonotype occurred a few times. The rearrangement uses TRBV6-6 and TRBJ2-2; D gene uncertain. The CDR3 contains 13 residues. CDR1 is MNHNY and CDR2 is SVGAGI in the germline V gene (reference sequence). V lost 2 bases to trimming and J lost 3 bases, with 4 bases between them. The CDR3 sequence is CASSYGDTGELFF. Here the CDR3 DNA reads TGTGCCAGCAGTTACGGGGACACCGGGGAGCTGTTTTTT.

This clonotype was seen only a few times. V usage is TRBV29-1 and J usage is TRBJ1-2; 8 bases agree with TRBD1. After removal of 0 bases from V and 13 bases from J, the junction contained 1 base not matched to a gene. The CDR3 totals 10 residues. The germline gives CDR1 SQVTM, CDR2 ANQGSEA. CDR3 coding DNA: TGCAGCGTTGAAGACGGACAGGGCACCTTC. Encoded protein: CSVEDGQGTF.

This clonotype has just a few counts. The chain is built from TRBV29-1 and TRBJ2-3; D is uncertain. CDR3 size: 15 residues. The V and J ends lost 1 base and 0 bases respectively, with 11 bases between them. In germline, CDR1 is SQVTM, CDR2 ANQGSEA. As DNA, the CDR3 is TGCAGCGTTGAAGGGGATCCCACGAGCACAGATACGCAGTATTTT. This encodes CSVEGDPTSTDTQYF.

V and J are TRBV20-1 and TRBJ2-1, with D tentatively TRBD2 (6 bases). Trimming pared 5 bases from V and 3 bases from J, leaving 17 bases between. CDR1 is DFQATT and CDR2 is SNEGSKA in the germline V gene (reference sequence). This CDR3 spans 15 amino acids. The DNA for the CDR3 is TGCAGTGCTCTGGCCCTGGGGGGAGTCTACAATGAGCAGTTCTTC. Its protein product is CSALALGGVYNEQFF.

Only a few counts were recorded for this clonotype. This chain joins TRBV5-6 and TRBJ1-2, with D unresolved. V was pared by 0 bases and J by 3 bases, with 12 bases between. The CDR3 is 15 residues long. From germline, CDR1 is SGHDT and CDR2 YYEEEE. The CDR3 DNA reads TGTGCCAGCAGCTTGGTTTTCCAACTGGACTATGGCTACACCTTC. It translates to CASSLVFQLDYGYTF.

The chain carries TRBV10-3 and TRBJ2-6, with 10 bases fitting TRBD1. CDR1 and CDR2 from the germline V gene are ENHRY and SYGVKD. The length of the CDR3 is 18 residues. The V and J ends lost 0 bases and 3 bases, in that order; junction bases with no gene match: 5. The CDR3 sequence: CAISESGTGVYGANVLTF. CDR3 nucleotides: TGTGCCATCAGTGAGTCGGGGACAGGGGTGTATGGGGCCAACGTCCTGACTTTC.

A single count supports this clonotype. The V call is TRBV6-5, the J call TRBJ1-2; 11 bases line up with TRBD1. The CDR3 runs 16 residues. Germline V gene data show CDR1 as MNHEY and CDR2 as SVGAGI. J gave up 0 bases and V 5 bases, and 5 bases lay outside the gene matches. The CDR3 nucleotides read TGTGCCAGCAGTCCGGGACAGGGGGTTGCTAACTATGGCTACACCTTC. Amino acid sequence: CASSPGQGVANYGYTF.

This clonotype was seen a few times. This CDR3 is CASSLVWGGGSPLHF. CDR3 nucleotides: TGTGCCAGCAGCTTAGTTTGGGGAGGCGGTTCACCCCTCCACTTT. This chain links TRBV7-2 with TRBJ1-6; D is unclear. Germline CDR1 and CDR2: SGHTA and FQGNSA. This CDR3 has 15 residues. Trimming shortened V by 1 base and J by 9 bases, and 13 bases separated the two germline ends. The entire variable domain, with the rest obtained from reference TRBV7-2 and TRBJ1-6, is as follows: GAGVSQSPSNKVTEKGKDVELRCDPISGHTALYWYRQSLGQGLEFLIYFQGNSAPDKSGLPSDRFSAERTGGSVSTLTIQRTQQEDSAVYLCASSLVWGGGSPLHFGNGTRLTVT.

The rearrangement joins TRBV12-3 or TRBV12-4 to TRBJ2-2; no clear D gene. The length of the CDR3 is 11 residues. The V gene lost 6 bases and the J gene lost 5 bases, with 4 bases spanning the gap. CDR3 coding DNA: TGTGCCAGCAGGTGGACCGGGGAGCTGTTTTTT. Translating it yields CASRWTGELFF.

This chain joins TRBV4-1 and TRBJ1-1, with a tentative D call TRBD1 (5 bases). The germline V gene encodes CDR1 MGHRA and CDR2 YSYEKL. V shed 0 bases and J shed 14 bases, with 13 bases lying between them. The CDR3 extends over 12 amino acids. This CDR3 reads CASSQDWDVRFF. CDR3 nucleotide sequence: TGCGCCAGCAGCCAAGATTGGGACGTTCGGTTCTTT.

The chain is built from TRBV7-9 and TRBJ2-5; 9 bases are shared with TRBD1. V lost 5 bases, J lost 2 bases, and 3 bases stayed unmatched. Germline CDR1 SEHNR, CDR2 FQNEAQ (reference sequence). This CDR3 spans 14 amino acids. The CDR3 coding sequence is TGTGCCAGCAGCCCGGACAGGGGACAAGAGACCCAGTACTTC. Translated, it gives CASSPDRGQETQYF.

This clonotype was seen once. The rearrangement links TRBV7-2 to TRBJ1-2; 10 bases fit TRBD1. The CDR3 totals 14 residues. After removal of 7 bases from V and 6 bases from J, the junction contained 8 bases not matched to a gene. Germline V gene sequence: CDR1 SGHTA, CDR2 FQGNSA. The CDR3 sequence is CASTSPGTGDGYTF. CDR3 sequence (DNA): TGTGCCAGCACCTCACCCGGGACAGGGGATGGCTACACCTTC.

As to this clonotype: The germline gene is not matched at one end of the junction; a read error may be the cause. The V and J genes are TRBV13 and TRBJ1-4; unclear D gene. The CDR3 contains 13 residues. The germline V gene has CDR1 PRHDT and CDR2 FYEKMQ (reference sequence). CDR3 sequence reads: CASSLGRSEKLFF. The CDR3 nucleotides read TGTGCCAGCAGCCTAGGGAGGAGCGAAAAACTGTTTTTT.

The sample holds one count of this clonotype. The chain combines TRBV11-2 with TRBJ2-7, with 7 bases that match TRBD2. The CDR3 spans 14 residues. The ends lost 3 bases at V and 3 bases at J; junction bases unmatched: 5. Germline CDR1 reads SGHAT; CDR2 reads FQNNGV. DNA of the CDR3: TGTGCCAGCAGCTTGGGGGACTACAACTACGAGCAGTACTTC. It yields the protein CASSLGDYNYEQYF.

The chain has TRBV4-1 and TRBJ2-3; 9 bases fit TRBD1. V was pared by 1 base and J by 5 bases, with 13 bases of the junction left unmatched. This CDR3 comprises 18 residues. Germline CDR1 reads MGHRA; CDR2 reads YSYEKL. This chain's CDR3 is CASSQVLLGTGMEDTQYF. The DNA for the CDR3 is TGCGCCAGCAGCCAAGTCCTCTTAGGGACAGGGATGGAAGATACGCAGTATTTT.

The chain's CDR3 is CASSSGAPYEQYF. CDR3 DNA: TGTGCCAGCAGTTCCGGGGCCCCCTACGAGCAGTACTTC. The rearrangement joins TRBV6-2 or TRBV6-3 to TRBJ2-7; D is possibly TRBD1 or TRBD2 (5 bases each). Germline lookup yields CDR1 MNHEY and CDR2 SVGEGT. With 4 bases removed from V and 2 bases from J, the gap between germline ends came to 9 bases. The CDR3 totals 13 residues.